Listed here is a single T cell receptor beta chain. The entry originates in a study of blood T cell repertoires in COVID-19. Study at large: PBMCs, B-cell-depleted T cells, or T cells provided the cDNA or gDNA that made up the material.

TCRdb keeps only in-frame clones here, not all; method: immunoSEQ multiplex PCR. The repertoire holds about 190,000 clones, with 84% as singletons. Unmatched junction bases numbered 6, after V lost 4 bases and J lost 3 bases. The CDR3 length is 14 residues. Per the germline V gene, CDR1 is SGHRS and CDR2 is YFSETQ. This TCR came from a woman in her thirties who had recovered from COVID-19. This sequence joins TRBV5-1 and TRBJ2-7; 8 nucleotides match TRBD2. Material for sequencing was PBMCs or T cells enriched from blood (not recorded which). DNA for the CDR3: TGCGCCAGCAGCGAGGGACTAGACGACTACGAGCAGTACTTC. Protein sequence: CASSEGLDDYEQYF.